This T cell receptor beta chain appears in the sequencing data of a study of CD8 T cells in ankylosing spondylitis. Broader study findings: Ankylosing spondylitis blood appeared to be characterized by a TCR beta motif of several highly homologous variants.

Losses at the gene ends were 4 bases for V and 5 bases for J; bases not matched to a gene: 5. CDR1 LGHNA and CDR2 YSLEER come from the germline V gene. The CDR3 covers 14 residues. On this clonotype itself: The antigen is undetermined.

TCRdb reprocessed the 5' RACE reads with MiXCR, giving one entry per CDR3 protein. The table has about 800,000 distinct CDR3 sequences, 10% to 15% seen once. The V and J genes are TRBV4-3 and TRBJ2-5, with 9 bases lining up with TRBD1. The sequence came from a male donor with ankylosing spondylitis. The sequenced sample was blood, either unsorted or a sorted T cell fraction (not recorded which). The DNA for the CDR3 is TGCGCCAGCAGCCGGACAGGGGAGGGTGAGACCCAGTACTTC. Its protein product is CASSRTGEGETQYF.